This T cell receptor beta chain was recorded in a study of T cell repertoires in cytomegalovirus infection (dated by TCRdb to the late 2010s). Study-level background: Donor HLA type was relevant to the analysis, because carriage of CMV infection together with the matching HLA type was indicated by public TCR beta signatures. General findings and caveats noted by the study authors: The ex vivo response was dominated by HLA-C-restricted CMV-specific TCR beta clonotypes, which also provided the single most frequent clonotype in two of eight donors. In both this cohort and an independent roughly 350-donor cohort, the cumulative frequency of public TCR beta family members distinguished carriers of CMV infection plus the relevant HLA type.

Concerning this clonotype itself: Its antigen is currently not known. Qualities for individual bases were not recorded, and no much larger clone is one base off.

V is trimmed back by 5 bases and J by 4 bases, and the junction contains 13 bases that no gene match accounts for. CDR1 SEHNR and CDR2 FQNEAQ are derived from the germline V gene (reference sequence). The CDR3 goes from the cysteine to the phenylalanine over 17 residues. The sequence is cut down to CDR3 DNA, 51 bases in frame from base 1. This sample was sequenced with an Illumina HiSeq 1500. TCRdb redid the processing of the public reads, applying fastp at Q25 and MiXCR, and retained in-frame beta chains. Rows are unified per CDR3 protein, each entry keeping the most common DNA and genes. Within this sample are roughly 150,000 distinct CDR3 sequences, with under 20% of them counted one time only. Around 20% of the sample is taken by the ten largest.

The chain employs TRBV7-9 and TRBJ2-7, with 11 central nucleotides matching TRBD1. This clonotype was obtained from a human donor in good health (CMV status not recorded). Some clones in this sample may be carry-over from other donors' samples. Sequenced material: CD8+ T cells from PBMCs. CDR3 reads: CASSHTGTGGNWYEQYF. The DNA sequence is as follows: TGTGCCAGCAGCCATACCGGGACAGGGGGAAATTGGTACGAGCAGTACTTC.